What follows is one T cell receptor beta chain and its context. The germline V and J ends were trimmed by 0 bases and 6 bases, with 9 bases remaining between them. This CDR3 spans 14 amino acids. Germline V gives CDR1 MNHEY, CDR2 SVGEGT. This sample stems from a study of blood T cell repertoires in COVID-19. TCRdb's table, derived via immunoSEQ multiplex PCR, lists solely in-frame clones and lacks some. The sample consists of 120,000 to 150,000 clones, about four fifths of them appearing once. Which cohort a participant joined came from the clinical history participants gave. The sequencing sample was made of PBMCs or T cells enriched from blood (not recorded which). The origin of this receptor is a woman aged 50 to 60 who had been exposed to COVID-19. The chain joins TRBV6-2 or TRBV6-3 to TRBJ1-5; D is uncertain. The CDR3, as DNA: TGTGCCAGCAGTTACTCGAAGGAGGCTCAGCCCCAGCATTTT. Translating gives CASSYSKEAQPQHF.